This T cell receptor (beta chain) comes out of a study of blood T cell repertoires in COVID-19. In the study overall: Spain, Italy and the United States supplied samples that represented acute and convalescent COVID-19. The cDNA or gDNA used as material had been derived from T cells, B-cell-depleted T cells, or PBMCs.

Methods used by the authors: For nucleated cells, counts were estimated from reference gene primer amplification. Libraries were prepared by immunoSEQ multiplex PCR; TCRdb keeps only in-frame clonotypes and omits some of them. V and J calls plus clone size are reproduced from that table; the DNA served to infer D and trimming. The sample has about 280,000 clones; 70% to 90% are singletons. Germline V gene lookup returns CDR1 MNHEY and CDR2 SVGAGI. This CDR3 is built from 15 residues. Germline trimming cut 2 bases from V and 4 bases from J; bases unmatched to any gene: 6. In its sample, this clone was seen once.

Source material: peripheral blood. The chain employs TRBV6-5 and TRBJ1-2; TRBD1 matches 8 bases. The clonotype originates from a man younger than 35 with active or convalescent COVID-19. CDR3 DNA: TGTGCCAGCAGTTACACGACAGGGGCCCTCTATGGCTACACCTTC. Its translation: CASSYTTGALYGYTF.